This T cell receptor beta chain was recovered during a study of cytomegalovirus exposure and HLA in healthy donors. Study results and limitations: When analyzed later, a missense DCLRE1C variant was found to be linked to TCR beta V- and J-gene trimming. The study listed 150 to 200 cytomegalovirus-associated TCR beta chains.

PCR amplification relied on 60 Vbeta primers (plus 13 Jbeta primers). The repertoire was sequenced with immunoSEQ multiplex PCR; TCRdb's copy has only in-frame clones and lacks some. The data contain some 76,000 clones, roughly 88% of them seen just once; the ten biggest clones take up approximately 1.9%. This CDR3 contains 18 residues. Germline CDR1 is SNHLY and CDR2 is FYNNEI. Details on this clone: What it recognizes is unknown. At one end the junction does not follow the germline gene, possibly because of a read error.

J is TRBJ1-3 and V is TRBV2, with a tentative D call TRBD1 (5 bases). The sequence derives from a woman in her 30s in good health and CMV-seronegative. Source material: PBMCs. Written as DNA, the CDR3 is TGTGCCAGCAGTGAAGCGGGGGGGAGTTCGGGCTCTAGAAACACCATATATTTT. Protein product: CASSEAGGSSGSRNTIYF.